This T cell receptor beta chain was recovered during a study of shared clonotypes between healthy human individuals. Study-wide findings and caveats: Naive subsets generally had larger estimated richness than memory subsets. Deeper or shallower sequencing was expected to change how clonotypes are shared among donors.

With respect to this clone: Its antigen is undetermined.

J gave up 0 bases and V 1 base, and 15 bases lay outside the gene matches. The CDR3 is 19 amino acids. Per germline, CDR1 SQVTM and CDR2 ANQGSEA. Several immunoSEQ plates received, in even portions, the genomic DNA of each subset. The method was immunoSEQ multiplex PCR; TCRdb's version includes in-frame clones alone and lacks a portion of them. The table records 2 million to 2.5 million clones, about 92% of them present only once. Terminally differentiated effector memory CD45RA+ cells were excluded from the naive CD8 cells, which were CD45RO-negative and positively selected for CCR7. Healthy HIV-negative adults without recent acute infections or vaccinations served as donors.

The sequence was collected from a man aged 18-30 years in good health. Some clones in this sample may be carry-over from other donors' samples. Material for sequencing was naive CD8+ T cells from PBMCs. The rearrangement uses TRBV29-1 and TRBJ1-1, with 9 nucleotides matching TRBD1. The chain's CDR3 is CSVEGTSADRGRMNTEAFF. In DNA, the CDR3 is TGCAGCGTTGAAGGTACTTCTGCGGACAGGGGCAGGATGAACACTGAAGCTTTCTTT.